This T cell receptor (beta chain) emerged from a study of regulatory T cells in long-lasting Graves disease. General study points: Few sampled subjects may have lowered accuracy. Newly diagnosed Graves' patients exceeded persistent ones in TCR diversity.

Time point defined: newly diagnosed GD, antithyroid drugs for less than 3 months. Construction of the TCR library relied on RNA isolated from PBMCs. As collected, the peripheral blood samples measured approximately 10 milliliters each and went into EDTA tubes. Building the TCR beta libraries relied on iRepertoire HTBI primers, and CDR3 regions underwent Arm-PCR. Via MiXCR, TCRdb re-called the multiplex PCR reads, giving one row per CDR3 protein. The data show 320,000 or so distinct CDR3 sequences, more than 15% seen once. This clonotype was observed at least ten times. Its antigen remains unidentified. CDR1 SGHTA and CDR2 FQGTGA come from the germline V gene. The V segment lost 6 bases and the J segment 1 base; nucleotides outside the gene matches: 3. This CDR3 spans 14 amino acids.

The V call is TRBV7-3, the J call TRBJ2-3; TRBD1 matches 8 bases. This TCR derives from a female donor with Graves disease. Here the sequenced sample was peripheral blood mononuclear cells (PBMCs), taken at new diagnosis, from a patient treated with antithyroid drugs. In DNA, the CDR3 is TGTGCCAGCAGTTTGACAGGGGGCACAGATACGCAGTATTTT. Encoded protein: CASSLTGGTDTQYF. Full variable domain (missing parts from reference TRBV7-3 and TRBJ2-3): GAGVSQTPSNKVTEKGKYVELRCDPISGHTALYWYRQSLGQGPEFLIYFQGTGAADDSGLPNDRFFAVRPEGSVSTLKIQRTERGDSAVYLCASSLTGGTDTQYFGPGTRLTVL.